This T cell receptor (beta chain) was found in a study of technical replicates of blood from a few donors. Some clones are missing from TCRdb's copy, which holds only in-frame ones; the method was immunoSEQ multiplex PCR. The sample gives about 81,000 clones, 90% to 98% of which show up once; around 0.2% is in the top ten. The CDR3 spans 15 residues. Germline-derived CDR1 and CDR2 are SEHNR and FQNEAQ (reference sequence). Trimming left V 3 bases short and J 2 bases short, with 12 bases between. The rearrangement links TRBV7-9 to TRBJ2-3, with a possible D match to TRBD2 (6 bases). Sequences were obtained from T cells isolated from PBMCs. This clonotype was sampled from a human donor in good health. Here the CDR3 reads CASSFGASDTDTQYF. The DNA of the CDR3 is TGTGCCAGCAGCTTCGGGGCTAGCGACACAGATACGCAGTATTTT.